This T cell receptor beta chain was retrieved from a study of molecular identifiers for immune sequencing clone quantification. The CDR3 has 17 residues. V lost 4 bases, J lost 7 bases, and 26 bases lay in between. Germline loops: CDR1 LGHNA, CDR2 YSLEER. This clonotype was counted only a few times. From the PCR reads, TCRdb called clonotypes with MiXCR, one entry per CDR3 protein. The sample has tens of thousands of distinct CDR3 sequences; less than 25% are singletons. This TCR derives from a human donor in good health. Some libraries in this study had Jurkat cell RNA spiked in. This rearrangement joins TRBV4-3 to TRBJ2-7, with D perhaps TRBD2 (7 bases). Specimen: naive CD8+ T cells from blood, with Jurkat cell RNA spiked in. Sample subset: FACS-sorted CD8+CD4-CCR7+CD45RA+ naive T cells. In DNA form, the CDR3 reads TGCGCCAGCAGCCTCAATGCTAGAGTGGGGGGGCCACGGGAGCAGTACTTC. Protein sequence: CASSLNARVGGPREQYF.